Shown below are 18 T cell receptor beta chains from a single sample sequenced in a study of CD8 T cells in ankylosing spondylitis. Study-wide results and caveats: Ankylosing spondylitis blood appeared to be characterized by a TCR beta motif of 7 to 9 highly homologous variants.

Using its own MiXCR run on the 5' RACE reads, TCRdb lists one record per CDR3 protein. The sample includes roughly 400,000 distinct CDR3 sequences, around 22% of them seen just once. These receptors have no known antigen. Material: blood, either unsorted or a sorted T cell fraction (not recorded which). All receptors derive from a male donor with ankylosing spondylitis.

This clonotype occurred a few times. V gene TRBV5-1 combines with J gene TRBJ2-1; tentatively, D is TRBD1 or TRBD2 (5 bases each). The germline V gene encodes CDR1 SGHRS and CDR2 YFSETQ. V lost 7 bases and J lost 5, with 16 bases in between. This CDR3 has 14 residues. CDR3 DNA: TGCGCCAGCCAGATAGTATTGGGGGACAATGAGCAGTTCTTC. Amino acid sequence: CASQIVLGDNEQFF.

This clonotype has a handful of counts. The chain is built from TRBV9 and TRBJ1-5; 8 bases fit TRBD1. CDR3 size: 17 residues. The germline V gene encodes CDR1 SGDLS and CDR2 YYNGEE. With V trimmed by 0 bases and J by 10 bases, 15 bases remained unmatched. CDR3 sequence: CASSVEVLRDRKEPQHF. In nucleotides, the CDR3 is TGTGCCAGCAGCGTAGAAGTTCTCCGGGACAGGAAAGAACCCCAGCATTTT.

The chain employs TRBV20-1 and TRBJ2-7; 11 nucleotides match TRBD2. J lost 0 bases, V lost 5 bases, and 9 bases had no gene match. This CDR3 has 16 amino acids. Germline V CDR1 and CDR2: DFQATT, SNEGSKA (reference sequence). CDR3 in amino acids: CSAQLGLAGRSYEQYF. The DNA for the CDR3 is TGCAGTGCTCAACTTGGACTAGCGGGCCGCTCCTACGAGCAGTACTTC.

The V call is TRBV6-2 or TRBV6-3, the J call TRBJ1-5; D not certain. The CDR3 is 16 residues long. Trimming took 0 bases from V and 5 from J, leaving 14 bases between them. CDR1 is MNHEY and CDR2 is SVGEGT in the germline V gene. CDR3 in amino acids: CASSYSGPIGHQPQHF. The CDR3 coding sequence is TGTGCCAGCAGTTACTCGGGCCCGATCGGCCATCAGCCCCAGCATTTT.

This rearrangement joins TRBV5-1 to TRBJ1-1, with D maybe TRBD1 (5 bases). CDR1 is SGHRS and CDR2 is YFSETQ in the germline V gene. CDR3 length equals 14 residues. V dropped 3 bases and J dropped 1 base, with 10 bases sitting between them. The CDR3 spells CASSWRGGNTEAFF. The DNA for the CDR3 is TGCGCCAGCAGCTGGCGGGGGGGGAACACTGAAGCTTTCTTT.

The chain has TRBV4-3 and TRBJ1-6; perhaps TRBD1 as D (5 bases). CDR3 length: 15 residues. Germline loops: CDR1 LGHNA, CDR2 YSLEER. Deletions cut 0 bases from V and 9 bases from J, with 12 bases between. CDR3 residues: CASSQDFRVGSPLHF. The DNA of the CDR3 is TGCGCCAGCAGCCAAGATTTCAGGGTGGGTTCACCCCTCCACTTT.

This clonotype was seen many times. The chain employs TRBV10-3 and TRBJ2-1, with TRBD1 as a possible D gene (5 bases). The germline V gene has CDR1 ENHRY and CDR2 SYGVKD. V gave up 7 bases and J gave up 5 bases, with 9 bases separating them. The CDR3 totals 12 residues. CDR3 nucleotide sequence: TGTGCCATCACGGACACAAACAATGAGCAGTTCTTC. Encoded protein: CAITDTNNEQFF.

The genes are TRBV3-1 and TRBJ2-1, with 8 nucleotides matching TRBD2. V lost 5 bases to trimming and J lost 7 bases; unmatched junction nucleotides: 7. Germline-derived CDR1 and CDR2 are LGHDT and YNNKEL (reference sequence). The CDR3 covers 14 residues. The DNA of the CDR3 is TGTGCCAGCAGCGGGACTAGGGGTAGGAATGAGCAGTTCTTC. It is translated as CASSGTRGRNEQFF.

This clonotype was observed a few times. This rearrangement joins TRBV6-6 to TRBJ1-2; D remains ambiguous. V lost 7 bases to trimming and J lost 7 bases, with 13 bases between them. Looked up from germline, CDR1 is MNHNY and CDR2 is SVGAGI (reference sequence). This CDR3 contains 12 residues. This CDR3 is CASTNRSGGYTF. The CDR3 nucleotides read TGTGCCAGCACCAACAGAAGCGGTGGCTACACCTTC.

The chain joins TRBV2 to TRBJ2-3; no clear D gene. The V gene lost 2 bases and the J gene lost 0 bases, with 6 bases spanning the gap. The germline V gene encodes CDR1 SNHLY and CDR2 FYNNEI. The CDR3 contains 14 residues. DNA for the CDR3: TGTGCCAGCAGTGAAAGAGTCAGCACAGATACGCAGTATTTT. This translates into CASSERVSTDTQYF.

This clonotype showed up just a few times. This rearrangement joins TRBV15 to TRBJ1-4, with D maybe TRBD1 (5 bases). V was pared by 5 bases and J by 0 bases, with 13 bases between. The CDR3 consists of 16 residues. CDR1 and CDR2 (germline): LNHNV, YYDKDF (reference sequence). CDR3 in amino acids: CATSPGTPTTNEKLFF. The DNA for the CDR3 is TGTGCCACCAGCCCAGGGACTCCCACAACTAATGAAAAACTGTTTTTT.

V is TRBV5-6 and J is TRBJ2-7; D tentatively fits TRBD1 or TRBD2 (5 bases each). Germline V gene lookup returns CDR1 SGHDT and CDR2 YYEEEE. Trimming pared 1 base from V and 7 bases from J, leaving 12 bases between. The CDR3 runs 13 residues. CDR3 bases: TGTGCCAGCAGCTTGCGAGGGGCGTGGGAGCAGTACTTC. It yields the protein CASSLRGAWEQYF.

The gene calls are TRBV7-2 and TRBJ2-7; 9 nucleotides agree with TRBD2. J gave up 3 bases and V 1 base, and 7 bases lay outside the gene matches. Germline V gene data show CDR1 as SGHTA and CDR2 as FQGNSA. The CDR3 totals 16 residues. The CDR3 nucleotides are TGTGCCAGCAGCTTAGAGGGGTCTAGCGGGGTCTACGAGCAGTACTTC. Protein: CASSLEGSSGVYEQYF.

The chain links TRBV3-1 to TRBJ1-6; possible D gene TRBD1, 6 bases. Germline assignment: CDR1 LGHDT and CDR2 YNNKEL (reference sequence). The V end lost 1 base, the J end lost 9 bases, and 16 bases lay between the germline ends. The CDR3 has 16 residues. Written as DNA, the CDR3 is TGTGCCAGCAGCCAAGCGACAGGCCCGGCAATTTCACCCCTCCACTTT. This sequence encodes CASSQATGPAISPLHF.

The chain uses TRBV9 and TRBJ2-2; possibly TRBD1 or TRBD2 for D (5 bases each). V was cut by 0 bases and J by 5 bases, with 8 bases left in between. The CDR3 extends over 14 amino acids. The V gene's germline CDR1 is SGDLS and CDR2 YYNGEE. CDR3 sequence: CASSVVGATGELFF. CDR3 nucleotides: TGTGCCAGCAGCGTAGTCGGGGCGACCGGGGAGCTGTTTTTT. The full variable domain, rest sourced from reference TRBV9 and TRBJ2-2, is DSGVTQTPKHLITATGQRVTLRCSPRSGDLSVYWYQQSLDQGLQFLIQYYNGEERAKGNILERFSAQQFPDLHSELNLSSLELGDSALYFCASSVVGATGELFFGEGSRLTVL.

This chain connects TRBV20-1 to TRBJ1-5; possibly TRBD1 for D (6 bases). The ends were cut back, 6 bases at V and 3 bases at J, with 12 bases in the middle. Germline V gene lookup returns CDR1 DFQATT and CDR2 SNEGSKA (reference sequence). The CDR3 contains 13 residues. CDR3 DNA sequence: TGCAGTGCCGCGACAGGCAACAATCAGCCCCAGCATTTT. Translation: CSAATGNNQPQHF.

The CDR3 here is CASSPTRSGQGLSTYNEQFF. The CDR3 nucleotides are TGTGCCAGCTCACCAACCAGGTCGGGACAGGGGCTGAGCACCTACAATGAGCAGTTCTTC. The gene calls are TRBV18 and TRBJ2-1, with 10 bases fitting TRBD1. Germline loops: CDR1 KGHSH, CDR2 LQKENI. V was pared by 2 bases and J by 2 bases, with 15 bases of the junction left unmatched. The CDR3 is 20 residues long.

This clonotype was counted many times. The CDR3 DNA follows: TGCGCCAGCAGCTTGCGGCTAGCGGGAGGGTCACACAATGAGCAGTTCTTC. This translates into CASSLRLAGGSHNEQFF. The rearrangement links TRBV5-1 to TRBJ2-1; TRBD2 agrees at 12 bases. The V and J ends lost 1 base and 5 bases, in that order; junction bases with no gene match: 7. This CDR3 is built from 17 residues. CDR1 is SGHRS and CDR2 is YFSETQ in the germline V gene.